A selection of T cell receptor beta chains follows, all from one sample in a study of identical twins. TCRdb re-called the 5' RACE reads through MiXCR, storing one row per CDR3 protein. The repertoire holds 1.5 million to 2 million distinct CDR3 sequences, with about 31% as singletons. Sequencing used cord blood. Every receptor here comes from a newborn girl in good health. Both conserved end residues are part of each CDR3. Fields, in order: clone size, D gene, V gene, J gene, CDR3 length, CDR3 DNA, CDR3 protein. The D gene is left open where the match is weak. Clone size, where shown, is once, few, many, or a class for clones that have expanded.

clone size: NA
D gene: NA
V gene: TRBV20-1
J gene: TRBJ1-6
CDR3 length: 15
CDR3 DNA: TGCAGTGCTAGACTTCTGGGACGGCCAAATTCACCCCTCCACTTT
CDR3 protein: CSARLLGRPNSPLHF

clone size: NA
D gene: TRBD1
V gene: TRBV4-2
J gene: TRBJ2-7
CDR3 length: 14
CDR3 DNA: TGTGCCAGCAGCCAAGGGGGGGACAGGGTCGAGCAGTACTTC
CDR3 protein: CASSQGGDRVEQYF

clone size: NA
D gene: TRBD1
V gene: TRBV12-3/TRBV12-4
J gene: TRBJ1-2
CDR3 length: 14
CDR3 DNA: TGTGCCAGCAGTTCCGTGGACAGGCCCTATGGCTACACCTTC
CDR3 protein: CASSSVDRPYGYTF

clone size: NA
D gene: NA
V gene: TRBV27
J gene: TRBJ2-4
CDR3 length: 14
CDR3 DNA: TGTGCCAGCGCCCAGGGGCTAGCCAAAAACATTCAGTACTTC
CDR3 protein: CASAQGLAKNIQYF

clone size: NA
D gene: TRBD1
V gene: TRBV5-1
J gene: TRBJ2-5
CDR3 length: 15
CDR3 DNA: TGCGCCAGCCGTAGACAGGGGGGTTTTTTAGAGACCCAGTACTTC
CDR3 protein: CASRRQGGFLETQYF

clone size: NA
D gene: NA
V gene: TRBV9
J gene: TRBJ1-5
CDR3 length: 12
CDR3 DNA: TGTGCCAGCAGCCGGGAGGATCAGCCCCAGCATTTT
CDR3 protein: CASSREDQPQHF

clone size: NA
D gene: NA
V gene: TRBV5-6
J gene: TRBJ1-2
CDR3 length: 14
CDR3 DNA: TGTGCCAGCAGCTTGGGGCAGACCCGGTATGGCTACACCTTC
CDR3 protein: CASSLGQTRYGYTF

clone size: few
D gene: NA
V gene: TRBV12-3/TRBV12-4
J gene: TRBJ2-7
CDR3 length: 16
CDR3 DNA: TGTGCCAGCAGTTCAAGGTTCGGGTGTGTTGGCTACGAGCAGTACTTC
CDR3 protein: CASSSRFGCVGYEQYF

clone size: NA
D gene: TRBD2
V gene: TRBV20-1
J gene: TRBJ2-6
CDR3 length: 15
CDR3 DNA: TGCAGTGCTAGAGTTGCGGGAGCTGGGGCCAACGTCCTGACTTTC
CDR3 protein: CSARVAGAGANVLTF

clone size: NA
D gene: TRBD1
V gene: TRBV6-1
J gene: TRBJ2-7
CDR3 length: 14
CDR3 DNA: TGTGCCAGCAGGGCCACGGGACAGGGCTACGAGCAGTACTTC
CDR3 protein: CASRATGQGYEQYF

clone size: NA
D gene: NA
V gene: TRBV24-1
J gene: TRBJ2-2
CDR3 length: 17
CDR3 DNA: TGTGCCACCAGTGATTTGACCATCCAGGGAGACACCGGGGAGCTGTTTTTT
CDR3 protein: CATSDLTIQGDTGELFF

clone size: many
D gene: NA
V gene: TRBV2
J gene: TRBJ2-4
CDR3 length: 15
CDR3 DNA: TGTGCCAGCGTTTATCGGGTTCTAGCCAAAAACATTCAGTACTTC
CDR3 protein: CASVYRVLAKNIQYF

clone size: NA
D gene: TRBD2
V gene: TRBV6-5
J gene: TRBJ2-1
CDR3 length: 15
CDR3 DNA: TGTGCCAGCAGTTACTCGGGCGGGAGGGTCAATGAGCAGTTCTTC
CDR3 protein: CASSYSGGRVNEQFF

clone size: few
D gene: NA
V gene: TRBV12-5
J gene: TRBJ2-3
CDR3 length: 13
CDR3 DNA: TGTGCTAGTGGTTTGGCCGGGCAAGATACGCAGTATTTT
CDR3 protein: CASGLAGQDTQYF

clone size: few
D gene: TRBD1
V gene: TRBV6-5
J gene: TRBJ1-2
CDR3 length: 15
CDR3 DNA: TGTGCCAGCAGCAAAAGACAGGGTGGAAACTATGGCTACACCTTC
CDR3 protein: CASSKRQGGNYGYTF

clone size: NA
D gene: TRBD1
V gene: TRBV27
J gene: TRBJ2-7
CDR3 length: 14
CDR3 DNA: TGTGCCAGCAGTTCTTACAGGGGAGCCTACGAGCAGTACTTC
CDR3 protein: CASSSYRGAYEQYF

clone size: few
D gene: TRBD2
V gene: TRBV7-7
J gene: TRBJ2-1
CDR3 length: 13
CDR3 DNA: TGTGCTAGCAGCACTAGCGGGAGCAATGAGCAGTTCTTC
CDR3 protein: CASSTSGSNEQFF

clone size: few
D gene: TRBD2
V gene: TRBV6-5
J gene: TRBJ2-5
CDR3 length: 18
CDR3 DNA: TGTGCCAGCAGTTACCCTTCCCGACTAGCGGAGCCGCAAGAGACCCAGTACTTC
CDR3 protein: CASSYPSRLAEPQETQYF

clone size: NA
D gene: TRBD2
V gene: TRBV12-3/TRBV12-4
J gene: TRBJ2-2
CDR3 length: 16
CDR3 DNA: TGTGCCAGCAGTTCCTACATTAGCGGGGGGGCCGGGGAGCTGTTTTTT
CDR3 protein: CASSSYISGGAGELFF

clone size: NA
D gene: NA
V gene: TRBV20-1
J gene: TRBJ2-1
CDR3 length: 14
CDR3 DNA: TGCAGTGCCACAGACGGGGGGCCGGCCAATGAGCAGTTCTTC
CDR3 protein: CSATDGGPANEQFF

clone size: NA
D gene: NA
V gene: TRBV12-3/TRBV12-4
J gene: TRBJ1-5
CDR3 length: 16
CDR3 DNA: TGTGCCAGCAGTTCAAATATAGACAGGCCCAATCAGCCCCAGCATTTT
CDR3 protein: CASSSNIDRPNQPQHF

clone size: NA
D gene: NA
V gene: TRBV15
J gene: TRBJ2-7
CDR3 length: 13
CDR3 DNA: TGTGCCACCAGCAGAGATGGCTTGTACGAGCAGTACTTC
CDR3 protein: CATSRDGLYEQYF

clone size: few
D gene: TRBD1
V gene: TRBV5-1
J gene: TRBJ2-1
CDR3 length: 15
CDR3 DNA: TGCGCCAGCAGATTCCCGGGGACAGGGTACAATGAGCAGTTCTTC
CDR3 protein: CASRFPGTGYNEQFF

clone size: NA
D gene: NA
V gene: TRBV4-1
J gene: TRBJ2-7
CDR3 length: 17
CDR3 DNA: TGCGCCAGCAGCCAAGTCTGGGGGACGGGCTCCTACAATGAGCAGTACTTC
CDR3 protein: CASSQVWGTGSYNEQYF

clone size: few
D gene: NA
V gene: TRBV4-1
J gene: TRBJ2-7
CDR3 length: 15
CDR3 DNA: TGCGCCAGCAGCCAAGTAGCTTCGAGCTCCTACGAGCAGTACTTC
CDR3 protein: CASSQVASSSYEQYF

clone size: NA
D gene: TRBD1
V gene: TRBV20-1
J gene: TRBJ1-1
CDR3 length: 14
CDR3 DNA: TGCAGTGCGAGGGGGCCCCGGCCGAACACTGAAGCTTTCTTT
CDR3 protein: CSARGPRPNTEAFF

clone size: NA
D gene: NA
V gene: TRBV28
J gene: TRBJ1-1
CDR3 length: 15
CDR3 DNA: TGCGCCAGCAGTGTGAGTGAGGGGTGGGACACTGAAGCTTTCTTT
CDR3 protein: CASSVSEGWDTEAFF

clone size: few
D gene: NA
V gene: TRBV21-1
J gene: TRBJ2-5
CDR3 length: 14
CDR3 DNA: TGTGCCAGCAGCAAAGCGCTAGCGGGAGAGACCCAGTACTTC
CDR3 protein: CASSKALAGETQYF

clone size: few
D gene: NA
V gene: TRBV27
J gene: TRBJ2-1
CDR3 length: 16
CDR3 DNA: TGTGCCAGCTCTGAGGACCCGCGAGGCTCCTACAATGAGCAGTTCTTC
CDR3 protein: CASSEDPRGSYNEQFF

clone size: many
D gene: TRBD1
V gene: TRBV29-1
J gene: TRBJ2-7
CDR3 length: 18
CDR3 DNA: TGCAGCGTTGAAACCCGGGACAGGCGCTCCCTACTTCCCTACGAGCAGTACTTC
CDR3 protein: CSVETRDRRSLLPYEQYF

clone size: few
D gene: TRBD1
V gene: TRBV4-2
J gene: TRBJ1-5
CDR3 length: 17
CDR3 DNA: TGTGCCAGCAGCCAAGGAGGGGGACAGGGTAGCAATCAGCCCCAGCATTTT
CDR3 protein: CASSQGGGQGSNQPQHF

clone size: NA
D gene: TRBD2
V gene: TRBV12-3/TRBV12-4
J gene: TRBJ2-1
CDR3 length: 15
CDR3 DNA: TGTGCCAGCAGTTTCCCTCTAGCGGAGTACAATGAGCAGTTCTTC
CDR3 protein: CASSFPLAEYNEQFF

clone size: many
D gene: NA
V gene: TRBV4-2
J gene: TRBJ1-5
CDR3 length: 15
CDR3 DNA: TGTGCCAGCAGCCAAGATGGGGGGAGCAATCAGCCCCAGCATTTT
CDR3 protein: CASSQDGGSNQPQHF

clone size: many
D gene: NA
V gene: TRBV28
J gene: TRBJ2-1
CDR3 length: 11
CDR3 DNA: TGTGCCAGCTCCCGCGGGTATGAGCAGTTCTTC
CDR3 protein: CASSRGYEQFF

clone size: NA
D gene: TRBD1
V gene: TRBV4-1
J gene: TRBJ2-2
CDR3 length: 15
CDR3 DNA: TGCGCCAGCTGCAGGGGACAGACGAGCGCCGGGGAGCTGTTTTTT
CDR3 protein: CASCRGQTSAGELFF

clone size: NA
D gene: NA
V gene: TRBV4-2
J gene: TRBJ2-1
CDR3 length: 15
CDR3 DNA: TGTGCCAGCAGCCTCCGCCGGACGACCTACAATGAGCAGTTCTTC
CDR3 protein: CASSLRRTTYNEQFF

clone size: few
D gene: NA
V gene: TRBV5-1
J gene: TRBJ1-4
CDR3 length: 17
CDR3 DNA: TGCGCCAGCAGCTTGCTTGGGATGGGAAGGTCTAATGAAAAACTGTTTTTT
CDR3 protein: CASSLLGMGRSNEKLFF

clone size: NA
D gene: TRBD2
V gene: TRBV2
J gene: TRBJ2-3
CDR3 length: 18
CDR3 DNA: TGTGCCAGCAGTGAGGCCCTTCTAGCGGGAGGGCGAGGAGATACGCAGTATTTT
CDR3 protein: CASSEALLAGGRGDTQYF

clone size: few
D gene: NA
V gene: TRBV25-1
J gene: TRBJ2-7
CDR3 length: 16
CDR3 DNA: TGTGCCAGCAGTTCCCGCGGCTGGAGCCAATCCTACGAGCAGTACTTC
CDR3 protein: CASSSRGWSQSYEQYF

clone size: few
D gene: TRBD1
V gene: TRBV24-1
J gene: TRBJ2-3
CDR3 length: 14
CDR3 DNA: TGTGCCACCAGTGGCGGACAGGGGGCAGATACGCAGTATTTT
CDR3 protein: CATSGGQGADTQYF

clone size: NA
D gene: NA
V gene: TRBV6-2/TRBV6-3
J gene: TRBJ1-2
CDR3 length: 15
CDR3 DNA: TGTGCCAGCAGTTACTCCCCTGAGGGCTACTATGGCTACACCTTC
CDR3 protein: CASSYSPEGYYGYTF

clone size: NA
D gene: NA
V gene: TRBV11-2
J gene: TRBJ2-2
CDR3 length: 15
CDR3 DNA: TGTGCCAGCAGCGTTGGGCCCAGCGGGACCGGGGAGCTGTTTTTT
CDR3 protein: CASSVGPSGTGELFF

clone size: many
D gene: TRBD1
V gene: TRBV12-3/TRBV12-4
J gene: TRBJ2-7
CDR3 length: 16
CDR3 DNA: TGTGCCAGCAGTCAACCCTATCGACAGGGGGTACACGAGCAGTACTTC
CDR3 protein: CASSQPYRQGVHEQYF

clone size: many
D gene: TRBD1
V gene: TRBV12-3/TRBV12-4
J gene: TRBJ2-7
CDR3 length: 14
CDR3 DNA: TGTGCCAGCAGTCTCCGGGACAGGGGATCCGAGCAGTACTTC
CDR3 protein: CASSLRDRGSEQYF

clone size: few
D gene: NA
V gene: TRBV10-3
J gene: TRBJ1-2
CDR3 length: 14
CDR3 DNA: TGTGCCATCAGTGAACAACAGGGTGGCTATGGCTACACCTTC
CDR3 protein: CAISEQQGGYGYTF